This TCR beta chain was captured in a study of cytomegalovirus exposure and HLA in healthy donors. CDR1 LNHDA and CDR2 SQIVND come from the germline V gene (reference sequence). The CDR3 covers 15 residues. V lost 3 bases to trimming and J lost 0 bases, with 9 bases between them. This clone has a single count. PCR used 60 Vbeta primers and 13 Jbeta primers. Repertoires were generated with immunoSEQ multiplex PCR, while TCRdb's copy carries only in-frame clones and drops some. Counted here are 200,000 to 300,000 clones, approximately 85% occurring once; the ten biggest clones make up 0.24%. The rearrangement uses TRBV19 and TRBJ2-1; D is unclear. The TCR comes from a girl aged 2-10 years in good health and CMV-seronegative. Material: PBMCs. This CDR3 is CASSISQSSYNEQFF. DNA for the CDR3: TGTGCCAGTAGTATCTCACAGAGCTCCTACAATGAGCAGTTCTTC. Using reference TRBV19 and TRBJ2-1 for the parts outside the CDR3, the full variable domain is DGGITQSPKYLFRKEGQNVTLSCEQNLNHDAMYWYRQDPGQGLRLIYYSQIVNDFQKGDIAEGYSVSREKKESFPLTVTSAQKNPTAFYLCASSISQSSYNEQFFGPGTRLTVL.